This T cell receptor beta chain was recovered during a study of Ad26.COV2.S vaccination and SARS-CoV-2 variants. The germline gives CDR1 SGHNT, CDR2 YYREEE (reference sequence). There are 14 residues in the CDR3. Between the trimmed V and J ends, which lost 0 bases and 5 bases, there was a span of 11 bases. The treatment here: around 19 received Ad26.COV2.S at low or high dose, single or two shots; about five received placebo; per-sample allocation not given. Repertoires come from day 63 after the first vaccine or placebo injection. Assay used: immunoSEQ multiplex PCR; TCRdb lists only in-frame clones, some missing. The sample has hundreds of thousands of clones, 80% to 90% seen once.

The material was peripheral blood, obtained in a trial of Ad26.COV2.S vaccine versus placebo. The TCR was taken from a person between 18 and 60 years old who received the Ad26.COV2.S COVID-19 vaccine or a placebo. This rearrangement joins TRBV5-4 to TRBJ2-5, with D perhaps TRBD1 or TRBD2 (5 bases each). The DNA of the CDR3 is TGTGCCAGCAGCTTGGGGGACCCGAGGGAGACCCAGTACTTC. This gives the protein CASSLGDPRETQYF.